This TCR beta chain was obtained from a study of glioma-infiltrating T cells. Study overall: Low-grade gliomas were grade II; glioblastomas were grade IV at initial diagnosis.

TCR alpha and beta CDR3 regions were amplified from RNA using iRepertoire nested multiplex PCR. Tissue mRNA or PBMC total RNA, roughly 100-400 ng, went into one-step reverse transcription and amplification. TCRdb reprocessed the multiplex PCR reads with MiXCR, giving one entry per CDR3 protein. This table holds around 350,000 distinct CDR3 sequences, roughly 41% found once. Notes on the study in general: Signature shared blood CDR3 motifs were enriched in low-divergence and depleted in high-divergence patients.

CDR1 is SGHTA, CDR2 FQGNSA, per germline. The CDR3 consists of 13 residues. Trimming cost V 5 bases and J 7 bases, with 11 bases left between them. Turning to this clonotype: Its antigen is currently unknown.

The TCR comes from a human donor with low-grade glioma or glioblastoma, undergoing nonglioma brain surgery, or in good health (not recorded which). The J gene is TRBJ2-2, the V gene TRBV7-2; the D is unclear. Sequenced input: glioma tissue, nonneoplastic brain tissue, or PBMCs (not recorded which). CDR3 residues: CASSAKGGGELFF. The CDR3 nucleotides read TGTGCCAGCAGCGCAAAGGGTGGCGGGGAGCTGTTTTTT.